The 26 T cell receptor beta chains given below trace back to one sample, sequenced in a study of T cell changes during pregnancy in multiple sclerosis. TCRdb keeps only in-frame clones here, not all; method: immunoSEQ multiplex PCR. The sample has about 120,000 clones; roughly 92% are singletons. The sample here was peripheral blood, taken before pregnancy. These receptors were collected from a female donor with multiple sclerosis, enrolled in a pregnancy study.

The V call is TRBV30, the J call TRBJ1-6, with 7 bases identical to TRBD1. The germline gives CDR1 GTSNPN, CDR2 SVGIG (reference sequence). Losses at the gene ends were 0 bases for V and 3 bases for J; bases not matched to a gene: 5. The CDR3 is made up of 16 amino acids. The CDR3 DNA reads as TGTGCCTGGAGTGTACCCCGGACAGGCTATAATTCACCCCTCCACTTT. It is translated as CAWSVPRTGYNSPLHF.

J is TRBJ2-5 and V is TRBV5-5, with TRBD1 matching 7 bases. The CDR3 consists of 15 residues. Trimming took 6 bases from V and 3 from J; bases not matched to a gene: 11. Germline assignment: CDR1 SGHKS and CDR2 YYEKEE (reference sequence). Here the CDR3 DNA reads TGTGCCAGCACCGATCGGACAGGTGGGAAAGAGACCCAGTACTTC. As protein: CASTDRTGGKETQYF.

The chain has TRBV6-1 and TRBJ2-5; D ambiguous. Germline CDR1 is MNHNS and CDR2 is SASEGT. The CDR3 has 14 residues. Trimming cost V 2 bases and J 5 bases, with 12 bases left between them. CDR3: CASSEPPGGETQYF. The CDR3 nucleotides are TGTGCCAGCAGTGAACCCCCGGGTGGGGAGACCCAGTACTTC.

This clone showed up just once. The chain recombines TRBV7-9 with TRBJ2-7, with 8 positions matching TRBD2. Germline CDR1 SEHNR, CDR2 FQNEAQ (reference sequence). The length of the CDR3 is 14 residues. The V gene end was trimmed by 5 bases and the J gene end by 2 bases; junction bases not matched to a gene: 5. The CDR3 spells CASSESGGPYEQYF. The CDR3 DNA reads TGTGCCAGCAGCGAGAGCGGGGGCCCCTACGAGCAGTACTTC.

The V gene is TRBV6-6, the J gene TRBJ1-1; D is ambiguous. This CDR3 has 13 amino acids. CDR1 and CDR2 (germline): MNHNY, SVGAGI (reference sequence). Between the trimmed V and J ends, which lost 5 bases and 7 bases, there was a span of 14 bases. CDR3 in amino acids: CASSIGLRGEAFF. The CDR3 region has the DNA TGTGCCAGCAGTATCGGCCTACGGGGTGAAGCTTTCTTT.

The chain links TRBV5-1 to TRBJ2-2; a possible D gene is TRBD1 (5 bases). V lost 4 bases and J 0 bases, leaving 10 bases between the germline ends. Germline V gene data show CDR1 as SGHRS and CDR2 as YFSETQ. This CDR3 is 15 amino acids long. In nucleotides, the CDR3 is TGCGCCAGCAGCGTCGGACAAGCGAACACCGGGGAGCTGTTTTTT. It specifies CASSVGQANTGELFF.

The chain joins TRBV21-1 to TRBJ2-7; the D segment call TRBD2 is taken from the table without a DNA check. TRBV21-1 is a recognized pseudogene. The CDR3 loop spans 15 amino acids. CDR3: CASSTRLAGVYEQYF. The DNA of the CDR3 is TGTGCCAGCAGCACTCGACTAGCGGGAGTCTACGAGCAGTACTTC.

The chain links TRBV6-5 to TRBJ2-7, with a weak D call TRBD1 (5 bases). This CDR3 has 13 amino acids. Germline CDR1 MNHEY, CDR2 SVGAGI. V was trimmed by 5 bases and J by 5 bases, leaving 13 bases between them. The CDR3 DNA is TGTGCCAGCAGTACGAGGACATTTAACGAGCAGTACTTC. The encoded protein is CASSTRTFNEQYF.

The chain recombines TRBV6-1 with TRBJ1-2, with D perhaps TRBD1 (5 bases). V lost 2 bases, J lost 6 bases, and 19 bases lay in between. CDR1 and CDR2 (germline): MNHNS, SASEGT. This CDR3 region has 16 residues. The chain's CDR3 is CASSESDIQYVNGYTF. CDR3 coding DNA: TGTGCCAGCAGTGAATCGGACATACAGTATGTCAATGGCTACACCTTC.

This chain links TRBV6-5 with TRBJ1-5; 9 bases are a match to TRBD1. The length of the CDR3 is 14 residues. Per the germline V gene, CDR1 is MNHEY and CDR2 is SVGAGI. The V segment lost 6 bases and the J segment 5 bases; nucleotides outside the gene matches: 5. In nucleotides, the CDR3 is TGTGCCAGCAGCCTCCGGGACAGGGATCAGCCCCAGCATTTT. The encoded protein is CASSLRDRDQPQHF.

This rearrangement joins TRBV6-6 to TRBJ1-5, with D tentatively TRBD1 (5 bases). Looked up from germline, CDR1 is MNHNY and CDR2 is SVGAGI (reference sequence). Trimming removed 11 bases from V and 3 bases from J, with 11 bases in between. The CDR3 length is 12 residues. The CDR3 nucleotides read TGTGCCGCCGGGGGGAACAATCAGCCCCAGCATTTT. As protein: CAAGGNNQPQHF.

This sequence joins TRBV7-2 and TRBJ1-2; D gene ambiguous. V was trimmed by 0 bases and J by 7 bases, leaving 6 bases between them. The CDR3 spans 12 residues. CDR1 is SGHTA, CDR2 FQGNSA, per germline. CDR3 coding DNA: TGTGCCAGCAGCTTAGCGAGGGTTGGCTACACCTTC. It specifies CASSLARVGYTF.

The gene calls are TRBV10-3 and TRBJ2-1; 10 bases align to TRBD2. Losses at the gene ends were 3 bases for V and 7 bases for J; bases not matched to a gene: 9. The CDR3 has 16 residues. CDR1 is ENHRY and CDR2 is SYGVKD in the germline V gene. CDR3 sequence reads: CAISDRLAGAKNEQFF. In nucleotides, the CDR3 is TGTGCCATCAGTGATCGGCTAGCGGGAGCCAAGAATGAGCAGTTCTTC.

This chain joins TRBV7-8 and TRBJ2-5; no reliable D call. Germline V CDR1 and CDR2: SGHVS, FQNEAQ. The V and J ends lost 3 bases and 1 base respectively, with 6 bases between them. This CDR3 has 13 residues. In DNA, the CDR3 is TGTGCCAGCAGCTTTGACTCCCAAGAGACCCAGTACTTC. Its translation is CASSFDSQETQYF.

The gene calls are TRBV5-5 and TRBJ2-1, with 8 bases matching TRBD1. This CDR3 comprises 15 residues. With V trimmed by 4 bases and J by 7 bases, 10 bases remained unmatched. The V gene's germline CDR1 is SGHKS and CDR2 YYEKEE (reference sequence). The CDR3 nucleotides read TGTGCCAGCAGCCAGACAGGGGAAGGAGTTAATGAGCAGTTCTTC. Protein: CASSQTGEGVNEQFF.

This clone has just one count. This sequence joins TRBV5-6 and TRBJ2-3; 9 nucleotides agree with TRBD1. This CDR3 is built from 15 residues. The V gene's germline CDR1 is SGHDT and CDR2 YYEEEE. After removal of 0 bases from V and 5 bases from J, the junction contained 4 bases not matched to a gene. The CDR3 protein is CASSLGGQGGDTQYF. The CDR3 DNA reads as TGTGCCAGCAGCTTGGGGGGACAGGGAGGAGATACGCAGTATTTT.

V is TRBV5-1 and J is TRBJ2-7, with D perhaps TRBD1 (6 bases). V gave up 4 bases and J gave up 4 bases, with 18 bases separating them. Germline CDR1 and CDR2: SGHRS and YFSETQ. This CDR3 contains 15 residues. CDR3 DNA: TGCGCCAGCAGCCCGGTCACAGGGCTAGATTACGAGCAGTACTTC. Its translation: CASSPVTGLDYEQYF.

The chain carries TRBV5-1 and TRBJ2-5, with D maybe TRBD2 (5 bases). The germline V gene encodes CDR1 SGHRS and CDR2 YFSETQ. Trimming shortened V by 6 bases and J by 3 bases, and 12 bases separated the two germline ends. The CDR3 has 13 amino acids. CDR3 amino acids: CASTLSGEETQYF. DNA of the CDR3: TGCGCCAGCACCTTAAGCGGTGAAGAGACCCAGTACTTC.

This chain's CDR3 is CASSIRLEGLTDTQYF. DNA of the CDR3: TGTGCCAGCAGCATCCGACTAGAGGGTCTGACAGATACGCAGTATTTT. The chain links TRBV5-6 to TRBJ2-3; D might be TRBD2 (6 bases). V was cut by 4 bases and J by 3 bases, with 18 bases left in between. The germline V gene has CDR1 SGHDT and CDR2 YYEEEE. The CDR3 has 16 amino acids. Variable domain in full (rest from reference TRBV5-6 and TRBJ2-3): DAGVTQSPTHLIKTRGQQVTLRCSPKSGHDTVSWYQQALGQGPQFIFQYYEEEERQRGNFPDRFSGHQFPNYSSELNVNALLLGDSALYLCASSIRLEGLTDTQYFGPGTRLTVL.

V usage is TRBV6-5 and J usage is TRBJ2-5; TRBD1 aligns across 7 bases. Trimming cost V 1 base and J 5 bases; bases outside gene matches: 7. This CDR3 has 15 residues. Germline lookup yields CDR1 MNHEY and CDR2 SVGAGI. This CDR3 reads CASSYWEGGRETQYF. CDR3 nucleotide sequence: TGTGCCAGCAGTTACTGGGAAGGGGGCAGGGAGACCCAGTACTTC.

This chain joins TRBV7-9 and TRBJ2-7, with 7 bases fitting TRBD1. This CDR3 is built from 16 residues. Germline V lookup: CDR1 SEHNR, CDR2 FQNEAQ (reference sequence). Losses at the gene ends were 2 bases for V and 4 bases for J; bases not matched to a gene: 11. Here the CDR3 reads CASSLQSWAGGYEQYF. The CDR3 DNA is TGTGCCAGCAGCTTACAATCGTGGGCAGGGGGTTACGAGCAGTACTTC.

The V gene is TRBV14, the J gene TRBJ2-3; D may be TRBD2 (6 bases). The V gene lost 1 base and the J gene lost 2 bases, with 13 bases spanning the gap. Germline V gene lookup returns CDR1 SGHDN and CDR2 FVKESK. The CDR3 totals 16 residues. The CDR3 region is CASSQVRGGVTDTQYF. The DNA of the CDR3 is TGTGCCAGCAGCCAAGTTCGTGGCGGGGTCACAGATACGCAGTATTTT.

J is TRBJ1-5 and V is TRBV6-6; 7 bases align to TRBD1. Germline V lookup: CDR1 MNHNY, CDR2 SVGAGI (reference sequence). V gave up 6 bases and J gave up 2 bases; unmatched junction bases: 7. CDR3 length equals 15 residues. Here the CDR3 DNA reads TGTGCCAGCAGCCGTGGGGACAGCGGCAATCAGCCCCAGCATTTT. Translated, it gives CASSRGDSGNQPQHF.

The rearrangement links TRBV7-2 to TRBJ1-2; 8 nucleotides line up with TRBD1. CDR1 SGHTA and CDR2 FQGNSA come from the germline V gene. This CDR3 is 17 amino acids long. Trimming at V came to 5 bases and at J to 0 bases, leaving 11 bases not matched to a gene. The CDR3 is CASSQQTGALANYGYTF. Here the CDR3 DNA reads TGTGCCAGCAGCCAACAGACAGGGGCCTTAGCTAACTATGGCTACACCTTC.

This clone showed up just once. The V call is TRBV19, the J call TRBJ1-1; 9 bases fit TRBD1. The trim removed 2 bases at V and 6 bases at J, leaving 4 bases unmatched. The CDR3 has 14 amino acids. Germline CDR1 is LNHDA and CDR2 is SQIVND (reference sequence). The CDR3 region has the DNA TGTGCCAGTAGTATAACAGGGGGCTTGCCTGAAGCTTTCTTT. Translating gives CASSITGGLPEAFF.

The genes are TRBV10-3 and TRBJ1-1, with D tentatively TRBD1 (6 bases). The CDR3 spans 14 residues. V was clipped by 11 bases and J by 4 bases, with 20 bases between them. The germline V gene encodes CDR1 ENHRY and CDR2 SYGVKD. For the CDR3, the DNA is TGTGCCGTTTCCACAGGGTCGGTGGCCACTGAAGCTTTCTTT. Its translation is CAVSTGSVATEAFF.